The 3 T cell receptor beta chains reported below all come from one sample, sequenced in a study of blood T cell repertoires in COVID-19. The method was immunoSEQ multiplex PCR; TCRdb's version includes in-frame clones alone and lacks a portion of them. The table includes about 240,000 clones, 75% to 90% detected once. The sequenced sample was PBMCs or T cells enriched from blood (not recorded which). Every receptor here comes from a woman between 35 and 50 years old with acute COVID-19.

The chain combines TRBV3-1 (or the pseudogene TRBV3-2) with TRBJ2-1; 8 bases are shared with TRBD2. V was clipped by 1 base and J by 8 bases; unmatched bases: 1. The V gene's germline CDR1 is LGHDT and CDR2 YNNKEL (reference sequence). The CDR3 is 13 residues long. The CDR3 coding sequence is TGTGCCAGCAGCCAAGGTAGCGGGGATGAGCAGTTCTTC. Protein product: CASSQGSGDEQFF.

The genes are TRBV6-1 and TRBJ1-1, with D maybe TRBD1 (5 bases). This CDR3 spans 15 amino acids. V lost 3 bases and J 6 bases, leaving 17 bases between the germline ends. Germline-derived CDR1 and CDR2 are MNHNS and SASEGT. For the CDR3, the DNA is TGTGCCAGCAGTGATCATCCCGGGACTCCAGCTGAAGCTTTCTTT. This codes for CASSDHPGTPAEAFF.

The J gene is TRBJ2-7, the V gene TRBV29-1; 11 nucleotides align to TRBD2. The CDR3 has 13 residues. Looked up from germline, CDR1 is SQVTM and CDR2 is ANQGSEA. J lost 7 bases, V lost 4 bases, and 6 bases had no gene match. CDR3: CSVGLGTSGEQYF. The CDR3, as DNA: TGCAGCGTTGGGCTCGGGACTAGCGGAGAGCAGTACTTC.